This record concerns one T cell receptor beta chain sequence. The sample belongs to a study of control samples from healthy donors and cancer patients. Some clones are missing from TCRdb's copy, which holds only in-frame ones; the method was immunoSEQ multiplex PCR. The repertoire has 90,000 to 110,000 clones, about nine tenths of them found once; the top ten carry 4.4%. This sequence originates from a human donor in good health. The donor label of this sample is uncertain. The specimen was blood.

Here the CDR3 reads CATGSLKSSEQFF. CDR3 nucleotide sequence: TGTGCCACCGGCAGTCTAAAGAGCAGTGAGCAGTTCTTC. The genes are TRBV24-1 and TRBJ2-1; unclear D gene. The CDR3 runs to 13 residues. Looked up from germline, CDR1 is KGHDR and CDR2 is SFDVKD. Trimming shortened V by 9 bases and J by 9 bases, and 17 bases separated the two germline ends.